Reported below is one TCR beta chain. Its antigen is unidentified. This specimen comes from a study of Ad26.COV2.S vaccination and SARS-CoV-2 variants. Study information: Donor was one of the participants in the Ad26.COV2.S arm of the COV1001 trial. Ad26.COV2.S shots went into the muscle once or twice, 56 days apart.

The repertoire was sequenced with immunoSEQ multiplex PCR; TCRdb's copy has only in-frame clones and lacks some. The sample has 430,000 or so clones, 75% to 95% seen once. There are 18 residues in the CDR3. CDR1 MDHEN and CDR2 SYDVKM come from the germline V gene. With V trimmed by 4 bases and J by 5 bases, 16 bases remained unmatched. Treatment in this sample: roughly 19 received Ad26.COV2.S at low or high dose, single or two shots; 5 received placebo; per-sample allocation not given. Sampling happened 63 days after the first vaccine or placebo injection. Study-wide results and limits: Post-vaccination spike-specific CD8+ and CD4+ T cell responses reportedly had substantial breadth. With respect to non-spike TCR breadth, vaccine and placebo recipients were similar.

The sequences come from peripheral blood, collected in a trial of Ad26.COV2.S vaccine versus placebo. The J gene is TRBJ2-2, the V gene TRBV28; TRBD2 matches at 7 bases. This sequence was found in a person between 18 and 65 years old who received the Ad26.COV2.S COVID-19 vaccine or a placebo. The CDR3 DNA sequence: TGTGCCAGCAGTTCATCAGGAGGTGGCGGGAGTAATACCGGGGAGCTGTTTTTT. Its translation: CASSSSGGGGSNTGELFF.